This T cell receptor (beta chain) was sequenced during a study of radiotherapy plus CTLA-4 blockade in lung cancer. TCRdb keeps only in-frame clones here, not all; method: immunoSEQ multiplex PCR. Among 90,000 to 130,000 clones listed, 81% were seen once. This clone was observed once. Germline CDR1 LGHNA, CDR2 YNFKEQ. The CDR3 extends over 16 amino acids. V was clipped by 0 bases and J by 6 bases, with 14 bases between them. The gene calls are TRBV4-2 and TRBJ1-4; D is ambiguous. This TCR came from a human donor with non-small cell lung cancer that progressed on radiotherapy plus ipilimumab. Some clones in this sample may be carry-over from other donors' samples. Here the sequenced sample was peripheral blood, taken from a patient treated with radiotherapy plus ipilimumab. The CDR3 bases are TGTGCCAGCAGCCAAGATCGTCAGCTTCTTTATGAAAAACTGTTTTTT. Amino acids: CASSQDRQLLYEKLFF.